This is a list of T cell receptor beta chains from one sample in a study of T cells after yellow fever vaccination. TCRdb reanalysed the 5' RACE reads using MiXCR and keeps one entry per CDR3 protein. The data contain hundreds of thousands of distinct CDR3 sequences, approximately 18% of them seen just once; the ten biggest clones take up roughly a sixth. The specimen was PBMCs, collected before the yellow fever booster vaccination. These receptors came from a man aged 18 to 30 who received the YFV17D yellow fever vaccine. Each CDR3 is given with its conserved first and last residue. The D gene is left open where the match is weak. The listing skips clone size in some rows; elsewhere it reads once, few, many or a size class.

v_gene	d_gene	abundance	j_gene	CDR3aa	CDR3nt
TRBV5-1	NA	few	TRBJ2-5	CASSYTGPAETQYF	TGCGCCAGCAGCTATACAGGGCCGGCGGAGACCCAGTACTTC
TRBV10-3	NA	few	TRBJ1-2	CAISTESNYGYTF	TGTGCCATCAGCACGGAAAGTAACTATGGCTACACCTTC
TRBV19	NA	NA	TRBJ2-5	CASSISRETQYF	TGTGCCAGTAGTATATCCAGAGAGACCCAGTACTTC
TRBV20-1	TRBD2	few	TRBJ2-3	CSAYLGGGADTQYF	TGCAGTGCTTACCTTGGCGGGGGGGCAGATACGCAGTATTTT
TRBV29-1	NA	NA	TRBJ2-1	CSVEDNEQFF	TGCAGCGTTGAGGACAATGAGCAGTTCTTC
TRBV7-2	TRBD2	few	TRBJ2-7	CASSSSGGYLEQYF	TGTGCCAGCAGCTCTAGCGGGGGGTATCTGGAGCAGTACTTC
TRBV7-9	NA	NA	TRBJ1-3	CASSLVQGSGNTIYF	TGTGCCAGCAGCTTAGTACAGGGTTCTGGAAACACCATATATTTT
TRBV7-8	TRBD2	NA	TRBJ2-1	CASSSVAGAYNEQFF	TGTGCCAGCAGCTCCGTAGCGGGGGCCTACAATGAGCAGTTCTTC
TRBV10-2	TRBD2	NA	TRBJ2-2	CASSPRRTRVRTGELFF	TGCGCCAGCAGTCCGCGTAGGACTAGGGTTAGGACCGGGGAGCTGTTTTTT
TRBV27	TRBD2	NA	TRBJ2-3	CASSFFGGGHTDTQYF	TGTGCCAGCAGTTTTTTTGGCGGGGGGCACACAGATACGCAGTATTTT
TRBV7-9	NA	few	TRBJ1-1	CASSWGPTEAFF	TGTGCCAGCAGCTGGGGGCCCACTGAAGCTTTCTTT
TRBV12-3/TRBV12-4	NA	few	TRBJ1-2	CASSLMDGDYGYTF	TGTGCCAGCAGTTTAATGGACGGAGACTATGGCTACACCTTC
TRBV4-3	TRBD2	NA	TRBJ2-3	CASSQYFSGGATDTQYF	TGCGCCAGCAGCCAATACTTTAGCGGGGGGGCAACCGATACGCAGTATTTT
TRBV12-3/TRBV12-4	NA	few	TRBJ2-3	CASSLMSRDTQYF	TGTGCCAGCAGTTTAATGAGTAGAGATACGCAGTATTTT
TRBV7-9	NA	NA	TRBJ1-5	CASGSNQPQHF	TGTGCCAGCGGAAGCAATCAGCCCCAGCATTTT
TRBV12-5	NA	NA	TRBJ2-3	CACGIQGYLSTDTQYF	TGTGCTTGTGGTATCCAAGGATATCTAAGCACAGATACGCAGTATTTT
TRBV10-2	NA	NA	TRBJ1-1	CASSGGVGTYNTEAFF	TGCGCCAGCAGTGGAGGTGTTGGGACATATAACACTGAAGCTTTCTTT
TRBV12-3/TRBV12-4	TRBD2	NA	TRBJ2-3	CASSFILAGGRFTDTQYF	TGTGCCAGCAGTTTCATCCTAGCGGGGGGAAGATTCACAGATACGCAGTATTTT
TRBV28	TRBD1	NA	TRBJ1-6	CASSPRDRDTPLHF	TGTGCCAGCAGTCCCCGGGACAGGGATACACCCCTCCACTTT
TRBV24-1	TRBD1	few	TRBJ2-2	CATSDPGTDSHTGELFF	TGTGCCACCAGTGATCCCGGGACAGATAGTCACACCGGGGAGCTGTTTTTT
TRBV5-1	NA	NA	TRBJ2-3	CASRWTGRGETDTQYF	TGCGCCAGCCGCTGGACGGGCAGGGGCGAAACAGATACGCAGTATTTT
TRBV6-6	TRBD1	NA	TRBJ2-2	CASRRQGANTGELFF	TGTGCCAGCAGACGACAGGGGGCTAACACCGGGGAGCTGTTTTTT
TRBV7-2	NA	NA	TRBJ2-1	CASSLYREIPYNEQFF	TGTGCCAGCAGCCTATACAGGGAAATTCCCTACAATGAGCAGTTCTTC
TRBV5-6	TRBD2	NA	TRBJ2-5	CASSSPGRQETQYF	TGTGCCAGCAGCTCGCCCGGGAGGCAAGAGACCCAGTACTTC
TRBV24-1	NA	few	TRBJ2-1	CATSDLWNEQFF	TGTGCCACCAGTGATTTGTGGAATGAGCAGTTCTTC
TRBV4-1	TRBD1	few	TRBJ1-3	CASSQPTRGQRSGNTIYF	TGCGCCAGCAGCCAACCGACCAGGGGACAGCGCTCTGGAAACACCATATATTTT
TRBV7-2	NA	NA	TRBJ2-7	CASSPDGPVEQYF	TGTGCCAGCAGCCCCGACGGTCCGGTCGAGCAGTACTTC
TRBV4-1	NA	few	TRBJ1-4	CASSQEGEGGNEKLFF	TGCGCCAGCAGCCAAGAAGGGGAGGGTGGTAATGAAAAACTGTTTTTT
TRBV30	NA	NA	TRBJ1-3	CAWNVGGNTIYF	TGTGCCTGGAATGTGGGTGGAAACACCATATATTTT
TRBV4-3	NA	few	TRBJ2-3	CASSQGEGGFTDTQYF	TGCGCCAGCAGCCAAGGGGAGGGGGGGTTCACAGATACGCAGTATTTT
TRBV9	TRBD2	NA	TRBJ2-1	CASSVAVAGGYNEQFF	TGTGCCAGCAGCGTAGCTGTAGCGGGGGGCTACAATGAGCAGTTCTTC